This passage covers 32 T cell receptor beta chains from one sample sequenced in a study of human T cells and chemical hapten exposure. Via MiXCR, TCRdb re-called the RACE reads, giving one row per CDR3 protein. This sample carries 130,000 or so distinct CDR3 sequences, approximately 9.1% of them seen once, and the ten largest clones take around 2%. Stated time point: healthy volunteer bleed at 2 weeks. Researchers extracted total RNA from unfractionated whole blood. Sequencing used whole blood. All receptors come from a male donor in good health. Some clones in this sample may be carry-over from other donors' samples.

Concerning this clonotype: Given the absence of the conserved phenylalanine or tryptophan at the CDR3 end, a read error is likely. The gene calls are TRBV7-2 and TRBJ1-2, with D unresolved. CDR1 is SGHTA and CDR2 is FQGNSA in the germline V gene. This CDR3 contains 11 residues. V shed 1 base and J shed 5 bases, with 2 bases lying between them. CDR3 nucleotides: TGTGCCAGCAGCTTAGAGTATGGCTACACCCTC. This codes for CASSLEYGYTL.

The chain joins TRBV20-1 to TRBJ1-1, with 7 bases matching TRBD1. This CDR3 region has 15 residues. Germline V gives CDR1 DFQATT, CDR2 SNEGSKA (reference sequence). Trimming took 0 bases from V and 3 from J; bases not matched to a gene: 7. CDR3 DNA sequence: TGCAGTGCTAGAGATCCCCGGCAGGGGGACACTGAAGCTTTCTTT. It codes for CSARDPRQGDTEAFF.

The CDR3 loop is CASSPQRTGVPGGTDTQYF. The CDR3 DNA reads TGTGCCAGCAGTCCCCAACGGACAGGGGTACCAGGTGGCACAGATACGCAGTATTTT. The chain couples TRBV27 to TRBJ2-3, with 9 bases that match TRBD1. This CDR3 is 19 amino acids long. From germline, CDR1 is MNHEY and CDR2 SMNVEV (reference sequence). V was clipped by 5 bases and J by 1 base; unmatched bases: 16.

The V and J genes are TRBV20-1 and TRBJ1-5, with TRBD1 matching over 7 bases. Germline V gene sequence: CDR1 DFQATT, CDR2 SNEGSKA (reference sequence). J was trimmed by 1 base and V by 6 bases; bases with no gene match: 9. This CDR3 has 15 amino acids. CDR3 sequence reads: CSAPTGWGSNQPQHF. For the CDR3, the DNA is TGCAGTGCGCCGACAGGGTGGGGGAGCAATCAGCCCCAGCATTTT.

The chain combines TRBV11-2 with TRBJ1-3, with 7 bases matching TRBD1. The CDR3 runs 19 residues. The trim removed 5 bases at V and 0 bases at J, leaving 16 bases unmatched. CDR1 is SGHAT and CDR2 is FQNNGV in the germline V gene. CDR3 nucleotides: TGTGCCAGCAGCGCTTATACACCCCAGGACAGGATCTCTGGAAACACCATATATTTT. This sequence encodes CASSAYTPQDRISGNTIYF.

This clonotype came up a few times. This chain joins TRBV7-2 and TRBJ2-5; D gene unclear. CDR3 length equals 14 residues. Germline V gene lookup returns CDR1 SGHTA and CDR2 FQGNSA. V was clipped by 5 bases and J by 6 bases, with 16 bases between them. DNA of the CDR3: TGTGCCAGCAGCCCCAGTCCCCTGCAGAAGACCCAGTACTTC. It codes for CASSPSPLQKTQYF. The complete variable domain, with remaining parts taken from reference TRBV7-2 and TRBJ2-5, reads GAGVSQSPSNKVTEKGKDVELRCDPISGHTALYWYRQSLGQGLEFLIYFQGNSAPDKSGLPSDRFSAERTGGSVSTLTIQRTQQEDSAVYLCASSPSPLQKTQYFGPGTRLLVL.

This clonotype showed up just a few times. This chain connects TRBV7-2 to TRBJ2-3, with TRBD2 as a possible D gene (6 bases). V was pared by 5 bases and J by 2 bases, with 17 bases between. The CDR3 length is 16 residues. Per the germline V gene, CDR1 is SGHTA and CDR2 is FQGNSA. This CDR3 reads CASSPSPASDTDTQYF. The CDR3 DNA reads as TGTGCCAGCAGCCCTAGTCCGGCTAGCGACACAGATACGCAGTATTTT.

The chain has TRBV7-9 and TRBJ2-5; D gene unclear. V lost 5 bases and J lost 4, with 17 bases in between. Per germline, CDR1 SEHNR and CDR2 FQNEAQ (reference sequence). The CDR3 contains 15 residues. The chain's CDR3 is CASSPRAESRETQYF. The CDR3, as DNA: TGTGCCAGCAGCCCCCGGGCAGAATCGCGAGAGACCCAGTACTTC. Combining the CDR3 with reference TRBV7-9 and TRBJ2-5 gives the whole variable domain DTGVSQNPRHKITKRGQNVTFRCDPISEHNRLYWYRQTLGQGPEFLTYFQNEAQLEKSRLLSDRFSAERPKGSFSTLEIQRTEQGDSAMYLCASSPRAESRETQYFGPGTRLLVL.

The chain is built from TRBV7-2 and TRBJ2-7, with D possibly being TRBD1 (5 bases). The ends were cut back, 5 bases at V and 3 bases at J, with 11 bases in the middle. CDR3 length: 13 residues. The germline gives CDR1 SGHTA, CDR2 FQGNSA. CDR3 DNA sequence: TGTGCCAGCAGCCATACCCAGGGCTACGAGCAGTACTTC. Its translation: CASSHTQGYEQYF. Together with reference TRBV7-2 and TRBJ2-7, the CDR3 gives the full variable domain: GAGVSQSPSNKVTEKGKDVELRCDPISGHTALYWYRQSLGQGLEFLIYFQGNSAPDKSGLPSDRFSAERTGGSVSTLTIQRTQQEDSAVYLCASSHTQGYEQYFGPGTRLTVT.

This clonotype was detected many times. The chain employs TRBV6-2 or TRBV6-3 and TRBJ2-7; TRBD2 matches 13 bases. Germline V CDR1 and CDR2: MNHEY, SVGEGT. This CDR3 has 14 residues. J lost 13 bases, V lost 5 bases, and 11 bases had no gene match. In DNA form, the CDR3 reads TGTGCCAGCAGTCCACCGGGACTAGCGGGATTTGGATACTTC. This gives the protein CASSPPGLAGFGYF.

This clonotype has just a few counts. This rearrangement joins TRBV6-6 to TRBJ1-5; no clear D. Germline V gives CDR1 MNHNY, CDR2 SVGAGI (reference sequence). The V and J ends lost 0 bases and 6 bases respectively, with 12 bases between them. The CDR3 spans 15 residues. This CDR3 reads CASSYSDSSGQPQHF. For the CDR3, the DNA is TGTGCCAGCAGTTACTCAGATTCGTCCGGTCAGCCCCAGCATTTT.

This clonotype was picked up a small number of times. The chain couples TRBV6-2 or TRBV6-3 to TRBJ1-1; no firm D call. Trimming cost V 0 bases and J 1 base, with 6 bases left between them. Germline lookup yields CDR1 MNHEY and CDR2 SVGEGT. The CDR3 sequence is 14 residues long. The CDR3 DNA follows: TGTGCCAGCAGTTACTCTTCAGCGAACACTGAAGCTTTCTTT. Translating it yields CASSYSSANTEAFF.

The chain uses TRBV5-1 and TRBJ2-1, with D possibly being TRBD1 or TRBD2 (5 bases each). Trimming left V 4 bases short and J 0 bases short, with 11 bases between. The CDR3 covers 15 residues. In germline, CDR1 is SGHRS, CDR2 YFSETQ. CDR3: CASSTGTSSYNEQFF. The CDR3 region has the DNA TGCGCCAGCAGCACGGGGACGAGCTCCTACAATGAGCAGTTCTTC.

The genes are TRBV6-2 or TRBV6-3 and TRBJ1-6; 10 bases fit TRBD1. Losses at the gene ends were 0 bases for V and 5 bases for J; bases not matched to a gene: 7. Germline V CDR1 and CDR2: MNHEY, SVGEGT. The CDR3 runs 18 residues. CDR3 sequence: CASSYSTDRGYHNSPLHF. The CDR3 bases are TGTGCCAGCAGTTACTCGACGGACAGGGGGTACCATAATTCACCCCTCCACTTT.

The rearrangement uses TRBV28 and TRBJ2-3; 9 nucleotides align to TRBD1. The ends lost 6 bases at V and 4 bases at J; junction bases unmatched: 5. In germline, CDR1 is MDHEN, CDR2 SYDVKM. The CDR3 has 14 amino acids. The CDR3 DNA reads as TGTGCCAGCAGCCCCGGGACAGGGCCAGATACGCAGTATTTT. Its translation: CASSPGTGPDTQYF.

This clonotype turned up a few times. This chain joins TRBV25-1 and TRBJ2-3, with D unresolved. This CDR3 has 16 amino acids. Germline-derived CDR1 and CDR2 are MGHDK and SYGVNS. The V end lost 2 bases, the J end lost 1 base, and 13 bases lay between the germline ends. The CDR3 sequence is CASSEVWAMGTDTQYF. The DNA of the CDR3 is TGTGCCAGCAGTGAAGTCTGGGCTATGGGCACAGATACGCAGTATTTT. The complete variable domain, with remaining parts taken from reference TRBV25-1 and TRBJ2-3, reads EADIYQTPRYLVIGTGKKITLECSQTMGHDKMYWYQQDPGMELHLIHYSYGVNSTEKGDLSSESTVSRIRTEHFPLTLESARPSHTSQYLCASSEVWAMGTDTQYFGPGTRLTVL.

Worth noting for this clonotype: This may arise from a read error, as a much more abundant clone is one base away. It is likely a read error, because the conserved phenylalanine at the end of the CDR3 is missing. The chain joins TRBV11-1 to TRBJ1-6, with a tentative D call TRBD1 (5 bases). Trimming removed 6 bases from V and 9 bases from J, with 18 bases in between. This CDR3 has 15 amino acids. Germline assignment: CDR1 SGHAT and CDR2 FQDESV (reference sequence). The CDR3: CASSHGLGVGSPLHY. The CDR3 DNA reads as TGTGCCAGCAGTCACGGATTGGGGGTGGGTTCACCCCTCCACTAT.

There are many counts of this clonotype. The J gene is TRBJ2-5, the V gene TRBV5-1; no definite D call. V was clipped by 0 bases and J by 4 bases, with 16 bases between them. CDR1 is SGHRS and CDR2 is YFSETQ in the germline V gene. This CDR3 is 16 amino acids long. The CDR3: CASSLGAGSLGETQYF. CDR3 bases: TGCGCCAGCAGCTTGGGCGCCGGGTCGTTGGGAGAGACCCAGTACTTC. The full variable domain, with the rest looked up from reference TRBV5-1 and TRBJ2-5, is KAGVTQTPRYLIKTRGQQVTLSCSPISGHRSVSWYQQTPGQGLQFLFEYFSETQRNKGNFPGRFSGRQFSNSRSEMNVSTLELGDSALYLCASSLGAGSLGETQYFGPGTRLLVL.

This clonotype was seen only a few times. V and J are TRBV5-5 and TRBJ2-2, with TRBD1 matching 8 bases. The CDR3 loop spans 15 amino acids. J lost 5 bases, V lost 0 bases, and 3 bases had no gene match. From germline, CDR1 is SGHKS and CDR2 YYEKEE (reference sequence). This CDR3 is CASSLVQGATGELFF. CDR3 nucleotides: TGTGCCAGCAGCTTGGTCCAGGGGGCAACCGGGGAGCTGTTTTTT.

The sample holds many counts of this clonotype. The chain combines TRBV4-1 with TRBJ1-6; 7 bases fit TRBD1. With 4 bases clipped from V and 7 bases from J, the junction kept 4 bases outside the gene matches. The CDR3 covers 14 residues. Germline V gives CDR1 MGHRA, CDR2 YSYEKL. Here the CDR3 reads CASSRTGGNSPLHF. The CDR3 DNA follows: TGCGCCAGCAGCCGGACAGGTGGCAATTCACCCCTCCACTTT.

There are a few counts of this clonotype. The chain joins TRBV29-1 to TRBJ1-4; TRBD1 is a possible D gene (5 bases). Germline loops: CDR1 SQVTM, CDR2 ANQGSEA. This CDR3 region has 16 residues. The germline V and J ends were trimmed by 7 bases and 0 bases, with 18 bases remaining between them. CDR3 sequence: CSAVTSPGATNEKLFF. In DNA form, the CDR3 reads TGCAGCGCTGTGACATCTCCGGGGGCAACTAATGAAAAACTGTTTTTT.

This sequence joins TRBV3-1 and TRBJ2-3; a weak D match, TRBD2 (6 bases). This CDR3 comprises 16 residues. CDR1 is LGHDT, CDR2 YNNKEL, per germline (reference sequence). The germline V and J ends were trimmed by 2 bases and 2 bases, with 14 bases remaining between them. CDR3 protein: CASSQSRAGFTDTQYF. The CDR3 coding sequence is TGTGCCAGCAGCCAAAGCCGAGCGGGTTTCACAGATACGCAGTATTTT.

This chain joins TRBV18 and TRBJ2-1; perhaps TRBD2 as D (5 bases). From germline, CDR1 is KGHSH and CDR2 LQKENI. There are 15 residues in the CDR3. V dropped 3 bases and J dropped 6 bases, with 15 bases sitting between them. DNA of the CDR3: TGTGCCAGCTCACCGCCGGACTCTTGGGGCAATGAGCAGTTCTTC. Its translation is CASSPPDSWGNEQFF.

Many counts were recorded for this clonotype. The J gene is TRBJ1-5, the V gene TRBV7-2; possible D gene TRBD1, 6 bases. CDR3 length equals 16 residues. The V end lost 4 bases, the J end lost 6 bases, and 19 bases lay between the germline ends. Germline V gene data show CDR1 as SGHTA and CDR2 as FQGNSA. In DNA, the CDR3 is TGTGCCAGCAGCTGGACAGTGCCAGCGTTGAGTCAGCCCCAGCATTTT. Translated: CASSWTVPALSQPQHF.

For the CDR3, the DNA is TGTGCCAGCAGTCTAGACAGGGGTCCTGAAGCTTTCTTT. Its protein is CASSLDRGPEAFF. The rearrangement uses TRBV12-3 or TRBV12-4 and TRBJ1-1, with 8 bases aligning to TRBD1. The CDR3 is 13 residues long. With 5 bases clipped from V and 6 bases from J, the junction kept 5 bases outside the gene matches.

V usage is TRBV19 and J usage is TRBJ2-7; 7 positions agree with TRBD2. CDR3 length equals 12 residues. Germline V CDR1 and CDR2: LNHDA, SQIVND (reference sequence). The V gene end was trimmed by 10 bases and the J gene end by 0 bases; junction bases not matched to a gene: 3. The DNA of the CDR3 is TGTGCCACTAGCGGAAGCTCCTACGAGCAGTACTTC. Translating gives CATSGSSYEQYF. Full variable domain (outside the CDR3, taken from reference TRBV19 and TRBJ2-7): DGGITQSPKYLFRKEGQNVTLSCEQNLNHDAMYWYRQDPGQGLRLIYYSQIVNDFQKGDIAEGYSVSREKKESFPLTVTSAQKNPTAFYLCATSGSSYEQYFGPGTRLTVT.

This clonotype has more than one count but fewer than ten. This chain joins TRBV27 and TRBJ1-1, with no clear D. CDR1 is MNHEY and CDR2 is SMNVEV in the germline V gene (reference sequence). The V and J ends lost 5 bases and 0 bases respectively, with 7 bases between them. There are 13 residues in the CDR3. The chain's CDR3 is CASSLGMNTEAFF. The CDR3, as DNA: TGTGCCAGCAGTCTTGGGATGAACACTGAAGCTTTCTTT.

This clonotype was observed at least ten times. The CDR3 loop reads CASSLRVGVAAFF. The CDR3 bases are TGTGCCAGCAGTTTAAGGGTCGGGGTCGCAGCTTTCTTT. V and J are TRBV12-3 or TRBV12-4 and TRBJ1-1; unclear D gene. V dropped 2 bases and J dropped 10 bases, with 14 bases sitting between them. The CDR3 is 13 residues long.

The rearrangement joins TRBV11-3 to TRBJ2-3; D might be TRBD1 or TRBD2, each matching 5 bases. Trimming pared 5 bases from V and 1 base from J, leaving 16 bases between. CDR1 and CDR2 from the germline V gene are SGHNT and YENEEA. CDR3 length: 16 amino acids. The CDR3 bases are TGTGCCAGCAGCCCCGGGACCGACGAGGGCACAGATACGCAGTATTTT. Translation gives CASSPGTDEGTDTQYF.

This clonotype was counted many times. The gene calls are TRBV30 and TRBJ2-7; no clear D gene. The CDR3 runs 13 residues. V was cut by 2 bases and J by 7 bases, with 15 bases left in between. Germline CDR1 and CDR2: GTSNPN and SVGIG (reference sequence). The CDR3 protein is CAWSPPYIEEQYF. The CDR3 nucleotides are TGTGCCTGGAGTCCCCCGTACATAGAAGAGCAGTACTTC.

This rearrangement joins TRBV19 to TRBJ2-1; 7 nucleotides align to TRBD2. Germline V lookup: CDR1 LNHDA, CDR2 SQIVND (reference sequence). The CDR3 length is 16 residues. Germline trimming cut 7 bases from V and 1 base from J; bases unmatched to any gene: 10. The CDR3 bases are TGTGCCAGTACAGACCGGGGCGGGAGTTCCTACAATGAGCAGTTCTTC. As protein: CASTDRGGSSYNEQFF.

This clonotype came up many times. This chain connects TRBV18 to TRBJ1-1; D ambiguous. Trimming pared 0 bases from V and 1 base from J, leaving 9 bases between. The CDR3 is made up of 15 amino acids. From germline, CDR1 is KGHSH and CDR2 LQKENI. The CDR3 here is CASSPPYGSNTEAFF. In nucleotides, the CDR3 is TGTGCCAGCTCACCACCTTATGGGTCGAACACTGAAGCTTTCTTT.